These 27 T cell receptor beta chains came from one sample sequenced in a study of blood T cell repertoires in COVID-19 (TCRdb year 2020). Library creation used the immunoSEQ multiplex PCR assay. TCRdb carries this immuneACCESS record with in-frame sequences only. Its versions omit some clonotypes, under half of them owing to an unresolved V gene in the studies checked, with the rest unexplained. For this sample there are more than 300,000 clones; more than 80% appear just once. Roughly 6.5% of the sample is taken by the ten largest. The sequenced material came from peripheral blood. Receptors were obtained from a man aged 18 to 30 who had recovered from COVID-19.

Here the CDR3 DNA reads TGTGCCACCACAAAGGACAGTTTTGGGGACGAGCAGTACTTC. This gives the protein CATTKDSFGDEQYF. The chain couples TRBV2 to TRBJ2-7; perhaps TRBD1 as D (6 bases). The CDR3 is made up of 14 amino acids. With 10 bases removed from V and 5 bases from J, the gap between germline ends came to 21 bases. In germline, CDR1 is SNHLY, CDR2 FYNNEI.

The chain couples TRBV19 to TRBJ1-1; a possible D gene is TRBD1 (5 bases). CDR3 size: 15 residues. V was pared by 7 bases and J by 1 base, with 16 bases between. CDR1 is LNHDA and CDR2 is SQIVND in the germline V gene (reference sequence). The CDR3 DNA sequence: TGTGCCAGTATTCCCCGACTCGACAGGAACACTGAAGCTTTCTTT. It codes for CASIPRLDRNTEAFF.

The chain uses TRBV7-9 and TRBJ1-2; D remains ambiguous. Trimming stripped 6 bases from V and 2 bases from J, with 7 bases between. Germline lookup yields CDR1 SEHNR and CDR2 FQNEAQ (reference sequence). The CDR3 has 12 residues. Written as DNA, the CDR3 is TGTGCCAGCAGTGAGGTAAACTATGGCTACACCTTC. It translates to CASSEVNYGYTF.

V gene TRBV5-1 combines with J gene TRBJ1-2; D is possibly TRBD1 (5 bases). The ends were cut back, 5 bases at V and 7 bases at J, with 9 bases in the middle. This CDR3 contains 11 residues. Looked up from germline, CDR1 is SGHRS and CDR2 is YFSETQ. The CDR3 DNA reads TGCGCCAGCAGGGACATCGGTGGCTACACCTTC. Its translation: CASRDIGGYTF.

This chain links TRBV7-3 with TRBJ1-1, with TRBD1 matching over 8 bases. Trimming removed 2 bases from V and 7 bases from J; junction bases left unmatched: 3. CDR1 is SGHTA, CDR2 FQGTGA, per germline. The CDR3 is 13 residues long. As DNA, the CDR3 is TGTGCCAGCAGCTTAGGCAGGGGGCTTGAAGCTTTCTTT. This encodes CASSLGRGLEAFF.

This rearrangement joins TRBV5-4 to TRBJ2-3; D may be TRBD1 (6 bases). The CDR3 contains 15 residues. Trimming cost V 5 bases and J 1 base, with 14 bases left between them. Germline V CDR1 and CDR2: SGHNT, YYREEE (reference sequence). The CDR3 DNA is TGTGCCAGCAGGCTAGAGGGGGTTGGCACAGATACGCAGTATTTT. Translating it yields CASRLEGVGTDTQYF.

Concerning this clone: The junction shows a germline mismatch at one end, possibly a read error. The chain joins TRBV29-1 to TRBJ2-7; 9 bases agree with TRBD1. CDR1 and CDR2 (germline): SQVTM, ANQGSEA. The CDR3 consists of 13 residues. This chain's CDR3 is CSAQGQGSNEQYF. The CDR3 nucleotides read TGCAGCGCCCAGGGACAGGGCTCCAACGAGCAGTACTTC.

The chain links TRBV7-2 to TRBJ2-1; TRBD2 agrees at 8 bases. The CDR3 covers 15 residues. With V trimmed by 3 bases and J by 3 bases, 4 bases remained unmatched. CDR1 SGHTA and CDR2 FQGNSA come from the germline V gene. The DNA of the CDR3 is TGTGCCAGCAGCTTCTCCGGGACTAGCTACAATGAGCAGTTCTTC. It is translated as CASSFSGTSYNEQFF.

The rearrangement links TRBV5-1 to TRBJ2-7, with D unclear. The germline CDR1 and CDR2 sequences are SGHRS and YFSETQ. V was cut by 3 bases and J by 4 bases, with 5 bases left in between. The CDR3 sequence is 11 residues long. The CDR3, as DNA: TGCGCCAGCAGCTCAGGATACGAGCAGTACTTC. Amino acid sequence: CASSSGYEQYF.

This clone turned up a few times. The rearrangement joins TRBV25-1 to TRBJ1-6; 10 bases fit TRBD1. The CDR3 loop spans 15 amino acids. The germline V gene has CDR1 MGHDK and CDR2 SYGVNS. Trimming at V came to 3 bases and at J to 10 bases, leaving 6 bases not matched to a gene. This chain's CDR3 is CASSDGTGEKSPLHF. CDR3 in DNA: TGTGCCAGCAGTGACGGGACAGGGGAAAAATCACCCCTCCACTTT. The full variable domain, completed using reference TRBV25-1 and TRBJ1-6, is EADIYQTPRYLVIGTGKKITLECSQTMGHDKMYWYQQDPGMELHLIHYSYGVNSTEKGDLSSESTVSRIRTEHFPLTLESARPSHTSQYLCASSDGTGEKSPLHFGNGTRLTVT.

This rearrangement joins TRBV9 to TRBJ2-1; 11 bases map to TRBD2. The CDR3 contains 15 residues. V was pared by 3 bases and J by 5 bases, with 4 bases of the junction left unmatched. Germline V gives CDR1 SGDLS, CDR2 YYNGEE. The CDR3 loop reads CASSGSGGVDNEQFF. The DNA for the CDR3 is TGTGCCAGCAGCGGTAGCGGGGGGGTCGACAATGAGCAGTTCTTC.

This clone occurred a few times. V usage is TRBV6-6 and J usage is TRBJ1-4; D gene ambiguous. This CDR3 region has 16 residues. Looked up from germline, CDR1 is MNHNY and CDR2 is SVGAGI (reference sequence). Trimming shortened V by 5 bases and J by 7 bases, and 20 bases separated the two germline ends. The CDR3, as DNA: TGTGCCAGCAGTCGACCTCCGGGTCCCTCGGGTGAAAAACTGTTTTTT. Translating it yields CASSRPPGPSGEKLFF.

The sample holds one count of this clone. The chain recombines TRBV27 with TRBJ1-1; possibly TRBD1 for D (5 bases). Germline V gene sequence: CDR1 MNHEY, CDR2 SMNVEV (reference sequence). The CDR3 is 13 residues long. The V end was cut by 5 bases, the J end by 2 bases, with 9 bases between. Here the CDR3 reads CASSVGDNTEAFF. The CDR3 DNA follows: TGTGCCAGCAGTGTAGGGGATAACACTGAAGCTTTCTTT.

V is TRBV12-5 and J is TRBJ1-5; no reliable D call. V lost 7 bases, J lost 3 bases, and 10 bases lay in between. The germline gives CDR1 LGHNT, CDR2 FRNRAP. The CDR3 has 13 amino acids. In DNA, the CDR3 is TGTGCTAGTGCCTGGGCTTCCAATCAGCCCCAGCATTTT. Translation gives CASAWASNQPQHF. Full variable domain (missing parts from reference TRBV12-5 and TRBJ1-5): DARVTQTPRHKVTEMGQEVTMRCQPILGHNTVFWYRQTMMQGLELLAYFRNRAPLDDSGMPKDRFSAEMPDATLATLKIQPSEPRDSAVYFCASAWASNQPQHFGDGTRLSIL.

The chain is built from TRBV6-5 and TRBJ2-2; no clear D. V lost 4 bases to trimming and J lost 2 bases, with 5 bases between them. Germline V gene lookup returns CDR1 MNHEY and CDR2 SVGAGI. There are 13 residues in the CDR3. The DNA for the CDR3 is TGTGCCAGCAGTTGGAGTAACACCGGGGAGCTGTTTTTT. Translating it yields CASSWSNTGELFF.

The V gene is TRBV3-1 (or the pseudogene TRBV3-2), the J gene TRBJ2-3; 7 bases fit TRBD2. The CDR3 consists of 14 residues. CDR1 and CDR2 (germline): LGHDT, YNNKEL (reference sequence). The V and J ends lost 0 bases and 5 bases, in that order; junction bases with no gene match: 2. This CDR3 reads CASSQEPGGDTQYF. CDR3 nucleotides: TGTGCCAGCAGCCAAGAACCGGGAGGAGATACGCAGTATTTT.

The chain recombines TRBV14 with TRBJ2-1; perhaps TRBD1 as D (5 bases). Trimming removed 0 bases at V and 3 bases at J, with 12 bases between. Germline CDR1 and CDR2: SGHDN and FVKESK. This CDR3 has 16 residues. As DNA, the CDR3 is TGTGCCAGCAGCCAAGAGGGCAGGGCACTCTACAATGAGCAGTTCTTC. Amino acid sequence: CASSQEGRALYNEQFF.

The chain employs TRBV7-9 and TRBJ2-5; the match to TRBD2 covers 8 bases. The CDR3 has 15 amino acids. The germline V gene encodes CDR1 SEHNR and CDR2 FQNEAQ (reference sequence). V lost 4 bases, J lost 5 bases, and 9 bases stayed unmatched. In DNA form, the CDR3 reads TGTGCCAGCAGCTCGTCCGGGACTAGTGGGGAGACCCAGTACTTC. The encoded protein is CASSSSGTSGETQYF.

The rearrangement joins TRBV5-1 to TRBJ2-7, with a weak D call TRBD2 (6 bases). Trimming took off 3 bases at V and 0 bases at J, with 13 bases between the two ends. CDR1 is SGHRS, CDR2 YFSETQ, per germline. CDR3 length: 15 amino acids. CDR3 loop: CASSSGTPSSYEQYF. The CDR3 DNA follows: TGCGCCAGCAGCTCAGGGACTCCTAGCTCCTACGAGCAGTACTTC.

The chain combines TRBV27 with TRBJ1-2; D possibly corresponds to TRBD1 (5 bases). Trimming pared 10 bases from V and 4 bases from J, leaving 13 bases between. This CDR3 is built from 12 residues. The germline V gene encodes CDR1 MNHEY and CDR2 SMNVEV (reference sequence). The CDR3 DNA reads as TGTGCCACCGGCGCGACAGTCTATGGCTACACCTTC. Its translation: CATGATVYGYTF.

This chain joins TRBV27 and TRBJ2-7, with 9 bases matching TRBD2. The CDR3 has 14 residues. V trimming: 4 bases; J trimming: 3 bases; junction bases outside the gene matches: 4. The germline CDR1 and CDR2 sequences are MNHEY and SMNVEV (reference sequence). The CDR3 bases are TGTGCCAGCAGTTGGGGACTAGCTTACTACGAGCAGTACTTC. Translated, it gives CASSWGLAYYEQYF.

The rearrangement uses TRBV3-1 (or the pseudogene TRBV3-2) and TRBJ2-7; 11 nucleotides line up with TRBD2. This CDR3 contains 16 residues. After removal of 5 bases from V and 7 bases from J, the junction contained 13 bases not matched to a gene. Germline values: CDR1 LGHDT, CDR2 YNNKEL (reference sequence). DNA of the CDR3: TGTGCCAGCAGCGGGGGCCGACTAGCGGGGCCTGGGGAGCAGTACTTC. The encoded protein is CASSGGRLAGPGEQYF.

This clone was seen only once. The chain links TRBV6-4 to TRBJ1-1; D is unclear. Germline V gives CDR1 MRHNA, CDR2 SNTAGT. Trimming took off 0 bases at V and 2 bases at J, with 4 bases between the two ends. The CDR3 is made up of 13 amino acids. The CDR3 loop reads CASSDSRNTEAFF. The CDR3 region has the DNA TGTGCCAGCAGTGACTCTAGAAACACTGAAGCTTTCTTT.

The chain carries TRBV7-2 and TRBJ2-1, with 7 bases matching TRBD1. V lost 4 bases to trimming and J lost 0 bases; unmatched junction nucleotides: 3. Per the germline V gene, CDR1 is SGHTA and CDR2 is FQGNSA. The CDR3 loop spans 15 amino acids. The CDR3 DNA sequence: TGTGCCAGCAGCTCCGCAGGGGGCTCCTACAATGAGCAGTTCTTC. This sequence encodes CASSSAGGSYNEQFF.

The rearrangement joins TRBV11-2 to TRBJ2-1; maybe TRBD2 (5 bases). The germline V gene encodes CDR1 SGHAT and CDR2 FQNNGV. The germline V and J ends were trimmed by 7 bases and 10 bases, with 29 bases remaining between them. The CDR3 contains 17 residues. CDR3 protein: CASTPPTGFLAPREQFF. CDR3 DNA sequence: TGTGCCAGCACGCCTCCGACTGGTTTCCTAGCCCCTAGAGAGCAGTTCTTC.

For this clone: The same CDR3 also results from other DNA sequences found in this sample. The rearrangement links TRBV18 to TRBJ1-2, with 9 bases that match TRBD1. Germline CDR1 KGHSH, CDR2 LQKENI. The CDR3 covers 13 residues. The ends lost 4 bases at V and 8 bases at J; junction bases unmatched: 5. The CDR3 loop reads CASSQDRGNGYTF. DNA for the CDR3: TGTGCCAGCTCACAGGACAGGGGAAACGGCTACACCTTC.

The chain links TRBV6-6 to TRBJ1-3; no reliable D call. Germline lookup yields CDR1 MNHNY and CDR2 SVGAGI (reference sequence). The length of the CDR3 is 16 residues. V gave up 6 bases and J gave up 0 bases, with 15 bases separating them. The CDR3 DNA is TGTGCCAGCAGCCTCCAAGTTACGAGCTCTGGAAACACCATATATTTT. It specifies CASSLQVTSSGNTIYF.